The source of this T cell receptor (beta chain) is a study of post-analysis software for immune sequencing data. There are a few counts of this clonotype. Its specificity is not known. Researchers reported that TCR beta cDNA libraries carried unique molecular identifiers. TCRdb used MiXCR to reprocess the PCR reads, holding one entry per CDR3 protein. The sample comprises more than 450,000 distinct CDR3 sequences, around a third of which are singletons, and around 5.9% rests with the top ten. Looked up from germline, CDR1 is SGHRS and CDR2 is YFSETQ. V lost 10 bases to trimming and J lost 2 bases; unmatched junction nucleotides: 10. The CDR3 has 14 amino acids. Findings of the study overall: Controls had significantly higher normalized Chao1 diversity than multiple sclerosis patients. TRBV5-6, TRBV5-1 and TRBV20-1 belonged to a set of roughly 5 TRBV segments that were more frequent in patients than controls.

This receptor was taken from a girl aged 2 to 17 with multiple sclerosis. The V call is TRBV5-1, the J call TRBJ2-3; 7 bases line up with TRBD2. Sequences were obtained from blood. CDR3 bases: TGCGCCGGATCCCGGACTAGTCTCACAGATACGCAGTATTTT. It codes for CAGSRTSLTDTQYF.